This T cell receptor beta chain came from a study of cytomegalovirus exposure and HLA in healthy donors. Study conclusions and caveats: The study put around 180 TCR beta chains on its list as cytomegalovirus-associated.

Donors came from a validation cohort of over 100 subjects, distinct from the first 666-subject cohort. Trimming removed 6 bases from V and 0 bases from J, with 19 bases in between. This CDR3 spans 17 amino acids. Germline CDR1 SNHLY, CDR2 FYNNEI. In regard to this clone: What it binds is not known.

Here immunoSEQ multiplex PCR was the method, and the copy in TCRdb shows in-frame clones only, minus some. Seen here are about 100,000 clones, about 85% observed once, and the top ten hold around 3.1%. The sequenced material came from PBMCs. The chain carries TRBV2 and TRBJ2-3; the D gene is possibly TRBD2 (6 bases). The clonotype originates from a woman between 18 and 29 years old in good health and CMV-seronegative. As DNA, the CDR3 is TGTGCCAGCAGCAACCCTCGAGCGGGCTTTAGCACAGATACGCAGTATTTT. As protein: CASSNPRAGFSTDTQYF. The full variable domain, rest sourced from reference TRBV2 and TRBJ2-3, is EPEVTQTPSHQVTQMGQEVILRCVPISNHLYFYWYRQILGQKVEFLVSFYNNEISEKSEIFDDQFSVERPDGSNFTLKIRSTKLEDSAMYFCASSNPRAGFSTDTQYFGPGTRLTVL.